What follows is one TCR beta chain and its context. The clone's antigen remains unknown. Per-nucleotide qualities are absent, and no much larger clonotype sits a single base away. This sample is drawn from a study of T cells after posttransplantation cyclophosphamide (dated by TCRdb to the mid-2010s). Regarding the complete study: Using TRB sequencing, the study followed how the T cell repertoire rebuilt after myeloablative bone marrow transplantation with posttransplantation cyclophosphamide given as GVHD prophylaxis. Antigen receptor sequencing covered samples from approximately 32 PTCy-treated patients and some 15 of their related bone marrow donors. Blood from all 30 or so PTCy patients with 1-year posttransplant specimens was subjected to TRB sequencing. TRB sequencing was also done on up to about 3 additional blood samples from 2 to 5.2 years after transplant in 3 patients, and on pretransplant blood from several patients. Because TRA and TRB clonality correlated tightly in 9 samples, later TCR analyses were limited to TRB. Public TRB sequences were queried against a database of over 3,600 sequences associated with responses to pathogens, tumor antigens, self-antigens and alloantigens. General study outcomes and caveats: Across 35 to 55 patients, TRB clonality was highly associated with recipient CMV seropositivity and CMV reactivation, and diversity in PTCy patients was similar to diversity in CNI/methotrexate controls. Donor-recipient similarity was low at 1-2 months but rose over the first year, and later blood repertoires were often dominated by donor CD8+ memory clones. The TRB repertoires of T cells infiltrating skin or the GI tract showed only limited overlap with the TRB repertoires found in blood.

Genomic DNA was the input for TRB sequencing, which was run either with the immunoSEQ assay at survey resolution or with the hsTCRB kit. The source study handled its data this way. The immunoSEQ software was used for initial read processing, and the LymphoSeq R package was used for repertoire analyses. Clonality was computed as 1 minus normalized Shannon entropy, and a Gini coefficient was also calculated for each TRB dataset. Phenotypes of unsorted samples were inferred by mapping TRB sequences from sorted subsets of the recipient or donor onto unsorted samples of the same recipient. Drawn from immuneACCESS, this table holds only the in-frame rearrangements with V and J called that TCRdb kept. Clones are partly lost; checked studies trace under half to an unresolved V gene and leave the rest unexplained. The V and J calls and clone size are taken from that table; D and trimming were inferred from the DNA. The sample data list about 52,000 clones, and 70% to 90% of these were observed just once. Of the sample, 2.5% to 3% falls within the top ten clones.

The CDR3 runs 13 residues from the cysteine to the phenylalanine. The CDR3 DNA has 39 bases and is translated from base 1. V lost 4 bases and J lost 4 bases, and the count of bases not matched to a germline gene is 1. For CDR1 and CDR2, the germline V gene lists MDHEN and SYDVKM. PTCy-treated patients were drawn from a prospective multi-institutional clinical trial. Peripheral blood and bone marrow mononuclear cells were isolated by Ficoll-Hypaque density centrifugation and were cryopreserved. In this chain, TRBV28 is recombined with TRBJ1-5; TRBD1 fits 7 bases in the junction. The sequence was collected from a young man with a blood cancer, CMV-positive, and with a related stem cell donor. Sequences were obtained from PBMCs. Here is the DNA: TGTGCCAGCAGTTGGGACAGAAATCAGCCCCAGCATTTT. The encoded protein is CASSWDRNQPQHF.